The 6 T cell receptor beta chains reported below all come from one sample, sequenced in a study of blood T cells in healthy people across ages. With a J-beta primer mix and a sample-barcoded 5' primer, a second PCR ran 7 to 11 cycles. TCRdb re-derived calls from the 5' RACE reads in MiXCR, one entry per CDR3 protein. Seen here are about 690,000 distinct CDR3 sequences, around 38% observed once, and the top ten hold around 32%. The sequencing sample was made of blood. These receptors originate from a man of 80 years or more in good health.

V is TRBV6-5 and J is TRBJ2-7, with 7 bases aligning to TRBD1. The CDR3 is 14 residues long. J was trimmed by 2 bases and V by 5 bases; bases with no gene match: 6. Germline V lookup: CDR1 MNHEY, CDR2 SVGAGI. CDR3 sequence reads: CASSAPTGTYEQYF. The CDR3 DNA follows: TGTGCCAGCAGTGCCCCGACAGGGACCTACGAGCAGTACTTC.

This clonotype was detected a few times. The DNA for the CDR3 is TGCAGTGCTAGAGCCATGGGGGGGTCACCCCTCCACTTT. The encoded protein is CSARAMGGSPLHF. The chain has TRBV20-1 and TRBJ1-6, with a tentative D call TRBD1 (5 bases). V lost 1 base, J lost 10 bases, and 11 bases lay in between. The CDR3 runs 13 residues. Germline V gene data show CDR1 as DFQATT and CDR2 as SNEGSKA (reference sequence).

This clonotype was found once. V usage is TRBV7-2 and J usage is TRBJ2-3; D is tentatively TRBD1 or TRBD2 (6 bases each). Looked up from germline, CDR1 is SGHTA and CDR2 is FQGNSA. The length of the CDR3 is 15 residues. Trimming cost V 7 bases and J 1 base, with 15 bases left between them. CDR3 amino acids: CASIKGGMGTDTQYF. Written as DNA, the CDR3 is TGTGCCAGCATTAAAGGGGGGATGGGCACAGATACGCAGTATTTT. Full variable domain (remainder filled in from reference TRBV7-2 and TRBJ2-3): GAGVSQSPSNKVTEKGKDVELRCDPISGHTALYWYRQSLGQGLEFLIYFQGNSAPDKSGLPSDRFSAERTGGSVSTLTIQRTQQEDSAVYLCASIKGGMGTDTQYFGPGTRLTVL.

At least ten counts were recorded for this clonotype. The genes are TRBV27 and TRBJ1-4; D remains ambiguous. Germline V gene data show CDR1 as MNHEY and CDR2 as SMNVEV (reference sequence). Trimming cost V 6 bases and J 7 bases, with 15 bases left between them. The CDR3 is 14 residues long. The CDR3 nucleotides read TGTGCCAGCAGACTAAATTGGGGAAGTGAAAAACTGTTTTTT. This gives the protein CASRLNWGSEKLFF.

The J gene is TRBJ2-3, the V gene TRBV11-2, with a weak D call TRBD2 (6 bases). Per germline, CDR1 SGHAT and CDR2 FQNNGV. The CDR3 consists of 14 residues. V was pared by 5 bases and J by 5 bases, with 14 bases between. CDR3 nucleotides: TGTGCCAGCAGCGTATATCCAGCGGGAGATACGCAGTATTTT. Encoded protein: CASSVYPAGDTQYF.

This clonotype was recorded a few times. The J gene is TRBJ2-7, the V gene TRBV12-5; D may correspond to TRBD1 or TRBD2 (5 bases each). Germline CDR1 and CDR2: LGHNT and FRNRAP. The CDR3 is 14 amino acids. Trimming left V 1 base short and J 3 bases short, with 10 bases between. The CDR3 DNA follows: TGTGCTAGTGGTTTGGAGGGACGGAACTACGAGCAGTACTTC. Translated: CASGLEGRNYEQYF.